This paragraph reports one T cell receptor beta chain. Its antigen is currently unknown. The sample comes from a study of T-cell reconstitution after alpha-beta-depleted transplantation in children. Overall study results and limits: In some patients, recipient T cells and intrathymic progenitors surviving conditioning explained high day-60 diversity. Two months or so post-transplant, alpha-beta T cells reportedly derived from several hundred expanded graft clones. Fresh T-cell production supplied most of the T-cell counts and diversity seen one year after transplant.

A library of TCRbeta sequences, prepared with unique molecular identifiers, was generated. TCRdb processed the PCR reads anew with MiXCR; each CDR3 protein has one entry. The profile shows 350,000 to 500,000 distinct CDR3 sequences, 43% of them singletons. Germline loops: CDR1 MGHRA, CDR2 YSYEKL. Between the trimmed V and J ends, which lost 1 base and 4 bases, there was a span of 16 bases. The CDR3 covers 16 residues. Sequencing was performed on PBMCs, taken before TCRalphabeta/CD19-depleted stem cell transplant. The gene calls are TRBV4-1 and TRBJ1-2; D not resolved. This clonotype was obtained from a girl aged 2 to 9 with aplastic anemia, due to receive a stem cell transplant. As DNA, the CDR3 is TGCGCCAGCAGCCAAGGCTCTGGGCTGCTGGGCTATGGCTACACCTTC. Its protein is CASSQGSGLLGYGYTF.